These 8 T cell receptor beta chains originate from one sample sequenced in a study of blood T cell repertoires in COVID-19. Here immunoSEQ multiplex PCR was the method, and the copy in TCRdb shows in-frame clones only, minus some. The table shows about 140,000 clones, with roughly 90% occurring only once. Sequenced input: peripheral blood. Source of these receptors: a human donor with COVID-19, enrolled during active disease. The donor label of this sample is uncertain.

The rearrangement joins TRBV18 to TRBJ1-2; TRBD1 is a possible D gene (6 bases). Trimming pared 3 bases from V and 0 bases from J, leaving 8 bases between. The CDR3 consists of 14 residues. Per the germline V gene, CDR1 is KGHSH and CDR2 is LQKENI. DNA of the CDR3: TGTGCCAGCTCACCTCAGGGGTCTAACTATGGCTACACCTTC. It codes for CASSPQGSNYGYTF.

The chain links TRBV9 to TRBJ2-2; 8 bases agree with TRBD2. The germline CDR1 and CDR2 sequences are SGDLS and YYNGEE. V was clipped by 0 bases and J by 7 bases; unmatched bases: 8. The CDR3 has 16 residues. The CDR3 DNA sequence: TGTGCCAGCAGCGTAGCGGGGGGGCCGGCTGTCGGGGAGCTGTTTTTT. As protein: CASSVAGGPAVGELFF.

The rearrangement joins TRBV11-2 to TRBJ2-2; D is unresolved. Germline V lookup: CDR1 SGHAT, CDR2 FQNNGV. This CDR3 region has 14 residues. V lost 5 bases and J 7 bases, leaving 14 bases between the germline ends. The CDR3 protein is CASSARVVGGELFF. DNA for the CDR3: TGTGCCAGCAGCGCCCGGGTCGTGGGCGGGGAGCTGTTTTTT.

This sequence joins TRBV10-3 and TRBJ1-3; TRBD1 agrees at 8 bases. The V gene's germline CDR1 is ENHRY and CDR2 SYGVKD. The CDR3 is made up of 15 amino acids. V shed 2 bases and J 3 bases; nucleotides not matched to a gene: 3. CDR3 nucleotide sequence: TGTGCCATCAGTGAGACCGGGACAGGTGGAAACACCATATATTTT. It is translated as CAISETGTGGNTIYF.

V gene TRBV7-9 combines with J gene TRBJ1-2, with D tentatively TRBD1 (5 bases). The CDR3 runs to 14 residues. CDR1 and CDR2 from the germline V gene are SEHNR and FQNEAQ (reference sequence). The germline V and J ends were trimmed by 5 bases and 3 bases, with 13 bases remaining between them. The CDR3 is CASSPPQGYYGYTF. Here the CDR3 DNA reads TGTGCCAGCAGCCCCCCCCAGGGATACTATGGCTACACCTTC.

The DNA for the CDR3 is TGTGCCAGCAGTGAAGGTCTTGGGTCGGGGGAGCAGTACTTC. Its translation: CASSEGLGSGEQYF. This chain joins TRBV6-1 and TRBJ2-7, with a possible D match to TRBD2 (5 bases). The V end lost 1 base, the J end lost 7 bases, and 14 bases lay between the germline ends. CDR1 is MNHNS, CDR2 SASEGT, per germline. CDR3 length: 14 residues.

DNA of the CDR3: TGTGCCAGCAGCCGGGGGATGGGGACTCGCTACACCTTC. As protein: CASSRGMGTRYTF. The rearrangement uses TRBV5-8 and TRBJ1-2, with a possible D match to TRBD1 (5 bases). V was trimmed by 4 bases and J by 9 bases, leaving 16 bases between them. Germline values: CDR1 SGHTS, CDR2 YDEGEE. The CDR3 spans 13 residues.

V is TRBV21-1 and J is TRBJ2-7; whether TRBD1, the table's D call, matches the DNA was not checked. TRBV21-1 is flagged as a pseudogene. The CDR3 is 15 amino acids. The CDR3 loop is CASSKGVNRGYEQYF. The CDR3 coding sequence is TGTGCCAGCAGCAAAGGGGTGAACAGGGGCTACGAGCAGTACTTC.